The T cell receptor (beta chain) under discussion was sequenced for a study of early T cells in non-severe SARS-CoV-2 infection. Study information: The sequenced material was bulk RNA from unsorted whole blood, and its chains were unpaired.

Study observations and caveats: The study's VDJdb matching favored anti-spike CD8 responses and missed private and CD4 specificities.

Note on this clonotype: Its specificity is not known.

Losses at the gene ends were 7 bases for V and 3 bases for J; bases not matched to a gene: 5. The CDR3 contains 13 residues. Per germline, CDR1 DFQATT and CDR2 SNEGSKA (reference sequence). Individual cDNA molecules each received unique molecular identifiers attached to them. TCRdb independently ran MiXCR on the 5' RACE reads; one entry per CDR3 protein. This sample has some 91,000 distinct CDR3 sequences, with roughly 13% found just once. The sequenced material came from whole blood. The chain has TRBV20-1 and TRBJ2-7, with TRBD1 identical over 11 bases. This TCR was recovered from an adult who was a healthcare worker with PCR-confirmed SARS-CoV-2 infection or an uninfected control (not recorded which). The CDR3 sequence: CSVSGQGGYEQYF. The DNA for the CDR3 is TGCAGTGTCTCGGGACAGGGGGGCTACGAGCAGTACTTC.